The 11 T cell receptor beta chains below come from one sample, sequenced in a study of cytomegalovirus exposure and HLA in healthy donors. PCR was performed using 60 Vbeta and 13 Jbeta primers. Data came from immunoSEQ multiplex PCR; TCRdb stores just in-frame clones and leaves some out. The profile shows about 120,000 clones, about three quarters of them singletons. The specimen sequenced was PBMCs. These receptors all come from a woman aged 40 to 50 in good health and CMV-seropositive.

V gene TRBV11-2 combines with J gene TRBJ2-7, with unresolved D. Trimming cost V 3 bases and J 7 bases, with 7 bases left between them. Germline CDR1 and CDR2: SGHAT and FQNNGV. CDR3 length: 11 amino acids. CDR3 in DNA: TGTGCCAGCAGCTTGAAACGGGAGCAGTACTTC. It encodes CASSLKREQYF.

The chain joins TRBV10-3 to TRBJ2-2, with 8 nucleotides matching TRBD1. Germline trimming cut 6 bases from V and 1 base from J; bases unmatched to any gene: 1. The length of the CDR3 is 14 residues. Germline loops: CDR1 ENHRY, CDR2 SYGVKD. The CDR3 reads CAISGTGNTGELFF. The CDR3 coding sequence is TGTGCCATCAGCGGGACAGGGAACACCGGGGAGCTGTTTTTT.

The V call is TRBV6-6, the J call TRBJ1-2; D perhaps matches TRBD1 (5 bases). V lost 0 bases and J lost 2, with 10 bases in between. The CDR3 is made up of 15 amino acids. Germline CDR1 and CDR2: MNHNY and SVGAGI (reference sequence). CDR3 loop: CASSYSLAGNYGYTF. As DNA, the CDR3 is TGTGCCAGCAGTTACTCCTTGGCAGGGAACTATGGCTACACCTTC.

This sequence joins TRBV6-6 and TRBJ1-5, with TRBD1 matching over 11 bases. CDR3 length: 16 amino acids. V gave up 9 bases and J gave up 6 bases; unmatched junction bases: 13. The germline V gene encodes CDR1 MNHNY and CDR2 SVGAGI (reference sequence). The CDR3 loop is CASSREGQGASQPQHF. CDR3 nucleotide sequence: TGTGCCAGTTCCCGTGAAGGACAGGGGGCAAGTCAGCCCCAGCATTTT.

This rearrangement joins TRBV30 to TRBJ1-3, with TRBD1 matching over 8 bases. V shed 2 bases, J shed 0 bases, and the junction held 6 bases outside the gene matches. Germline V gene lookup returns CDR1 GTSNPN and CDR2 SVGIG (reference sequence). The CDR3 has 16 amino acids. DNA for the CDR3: TGTGCCTGGAGTCCACTAGGGACAGGCTCTGGAAACACCATATATTTT. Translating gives CAWSPLGTGSGNTIYF.

The CDR3 coding sequence is TGCGCCAGCCGCCCCGGGGGTAATCCTGGGGCCAACGTCCTGACTTTC. Translation: CASRPGGNPGANVLTF. The chain uses TRBV5-1 and TRBJ2-6; D possibly corresponds to TRBD2 (6 bases). V was shortened by 7 bases and J by 2 bases, with 16 bases between the two germline ends. The germline CDR1 and CDR2 sequences are SGHRS and YFSETQ. The CDR3 contains 16 residues. The full variable domain, in which reference TRBV5-1 and TRBJ2-6 provide the parts outside the CDR3, is KAGVTQTPRYLIKTRGQQVTLSCSPISGHRSVSWYQQTPGQGLQFLFEYFSETQRNKGNFPGRFSGRQFSNSRSEMNVSTLELGDSALYLCASRPGGNPGANVLTFGAGSRLTVL.

CDR3 DNA: TGCGCCAGCAGCGTCGGACTAGCGGGGGGCCCTACGAACACCGGGGAGCTGTTTTTT. This translates into CASSVGLAGGPTNTGELFF. The chain combines TRBV5-1 with TRBJ2-2, with 14 bases matching TRBD2. This CDR3 is 19 amino acids long. Germline V gene lookup returns CDR1 SGHRS and CDR2 YFSETQ. The trim removed 4 bases at V and 0 bases at J, leaving 8 bases unmatched.

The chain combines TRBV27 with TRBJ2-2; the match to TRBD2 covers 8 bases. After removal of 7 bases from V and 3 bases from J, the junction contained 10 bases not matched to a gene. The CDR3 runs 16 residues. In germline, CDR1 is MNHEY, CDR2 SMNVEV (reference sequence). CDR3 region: CASNERGLLYTGELFF. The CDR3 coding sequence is TGTGCCAGCAACGAGCGGGGGCTCCTATACACCGGGGAGCTGTTTTTT.

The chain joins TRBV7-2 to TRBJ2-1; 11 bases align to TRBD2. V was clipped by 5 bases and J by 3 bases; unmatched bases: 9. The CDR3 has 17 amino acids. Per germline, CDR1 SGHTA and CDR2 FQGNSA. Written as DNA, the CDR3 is TGTGCCAGCAGCCTACCGGGACTAGCGGTGGGCTACAATGAGCAGTTCTTC. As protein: CASSLPGLAVGYNEQFF.

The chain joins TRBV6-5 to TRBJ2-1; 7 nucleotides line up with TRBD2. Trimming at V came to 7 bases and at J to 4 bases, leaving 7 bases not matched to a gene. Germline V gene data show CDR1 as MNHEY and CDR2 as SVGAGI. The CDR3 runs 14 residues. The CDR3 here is CASTPRTRYNEQFF. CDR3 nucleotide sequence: TGTGCCAGCACCCCCCGGACTAGGTACAATGAGCAGTTCTTC.

DNA for the CDR3: TGTGCCAGCAGTTTGTCCCAGGGCATCCTCGCTTTCTTT. It codes for CASSLSQGILAFF. The V gene is TRBV27, the J gene TRBJ1-1; perhaps TRBD1 as D (5 bases). The CDR3 contains 13 residues. Looked up from germline, CDR1 is MNHEY and CDR2 is SMNVEV (reference sequence). V lost 3 bases and J lost 11, with 16 bases in between.